This T cell receptor beta chain was obtained from a study of blood T cell repertoires in COVID-19. Libraries were prepared by immunoSEQ multiplex PCR; TCRdb keeps only in-frame clonotypes and omits some of them. The sample carries 100,000 to 120,000 clones, approximately 80% recorded once. V lost 3 bases to trimming and J lost 11 bases; unmatched junction nucleotides: 6. Germline CDR1 and CDR2: MNHEY and SVGAGI. CDR3 length equals 13 residues. The TCR originated in a middle-aged woman with acute or convalescent COVID-19. V gene TRBV6-5 combines with J gene TRBJ2-1; 8 positions match TRBD1. Sequencing input: peripheral blood. The CDR3 nucleotides read TGTGCCAGCAGTTATCAGGGGGCGGTCCAGCAGTTCTTC. It codes for CASSYQGAVQQFF.